This T cell receptor beta chain was identified in a study of identifying expanded T cells in peripheral blood. Between the trimmed V and J ends, which lost 8 bases and 2 bases, there was a span of 12 bases. This CDR3 is built from 13 residues. Per germline, CDR1 SNHLY and CDR2 FYNNEI. The method was immunoSEQ multiplex PCR; TCRdb's version includes in-frame clones alone and lacks a portion of them. There are around 85,000 clones in the sample; about 88% occur only once, and under 20% lies in the top ten. Collection occurred without any documented infections or immune events in donors. The sequence was collected from a person between 18 and 70 years old in good health. The specimen was blood. The chain combines TRBV2 with TRBJ2-5; D is possibly TRBD1 or TRBD2 (5 bases each). The chain's CDR3 is CASYQGPQETQYF. DNA of the CDR3: TGTGCCAGCTACCAGGGACCTCAAGAGACCCAGTACTTC.